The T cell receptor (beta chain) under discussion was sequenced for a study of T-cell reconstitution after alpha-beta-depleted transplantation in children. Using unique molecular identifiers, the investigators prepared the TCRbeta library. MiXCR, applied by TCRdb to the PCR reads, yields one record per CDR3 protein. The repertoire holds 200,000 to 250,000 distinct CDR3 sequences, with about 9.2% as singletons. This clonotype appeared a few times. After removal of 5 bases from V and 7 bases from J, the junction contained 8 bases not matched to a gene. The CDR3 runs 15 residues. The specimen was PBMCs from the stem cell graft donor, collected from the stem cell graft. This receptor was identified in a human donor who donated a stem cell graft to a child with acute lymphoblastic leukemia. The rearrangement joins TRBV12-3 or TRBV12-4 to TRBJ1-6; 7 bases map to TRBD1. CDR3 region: CASSITGTANSPLHF. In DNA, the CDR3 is TGTGCCAGCAGTATAACCGGGACAGCGAATTCACCCCTCCACTTT.